Below are 14 T cell receptor beta chains sequenced from a single sample in a study of blood T cell repertoires in COVID-19. Sequencing used immunoSEQ multiplex PCR; TCRdb keeps in-frame clones, though not all of them. The sample has tens of thousands of clones, around 80% seen once. Sequencing used peripheral blood. Source of these receptors: a man between 50 and 59 years old with active or convalescent COVID-19.

The chain carries TRBV27 and TRBJ2-1, with 10 bases fitting TRBD2. Per germline, CDR1 MNHEY and CDR2 SMNVEV (reference sequence). J was trimmed by 3 bases and V by 9 bases; bases with no gene match: 8. The CDR3 runs to 15 residues. The CDR3 is CASRASGGLYNEQFF. As DNA, the CDR3 is TGTGCCAGTAGAGCTAGCGGGGGCCTCTACAATGAGCAGTTCTTC.

This chain uses TRBV28 with TRBJ2-7, with 11 bases matching TRBD2. This CDR3 is built from 14 residues. J lost 1 base, V lost 6 bases, and 2 bases had no gene match. Germline values: CDR1 MDHEN, CDR2 SYDVKM. CDR3 in amino acids: CASSLAGGSYEQYV. The DNA for the CDR3 is TGTGCCAGCAGCCTAGCGGGGGGTTCCTACGAGCAGTACGTC.

The rearrangement joins TRBV5-4 to TRBJ1-2; D gene unclear. This CDR3 has 15 residues. Germline CDR1 SGHNT, CDR2 YYREEE (reference sequence). Trimming cost V 1 base and J 4 bases, with 14 bases left between them. The CDR3 loop reads CASSLTTVTFYGYTF. In DNA form, the CDR3 reads TGTGCCAGCAGCTTGACCACAGTTACCTTCTATGGCTACACCTTC.

The rearrangement links TRBV10-1 to TRBJ2-7; 7 nucleotides agree with TRBD2. Per germline, CDR1 WNHNN and CDR2 SYGVQD (reference sequence). After removal of 0 bases from V and 0 bases from J, the junction contained 11 bases not matched to a gene. The CDR3 consists of 18 residues. The CDR3 loop is CASSESTLAGVPSYEQYF. DNA of the CDR3: TGCGCCAGCAGTGAGTCGACTCTTGCGGGGGTACCCTCCTACGAGCAGTACTTC.

This sequence joins TRBV5-1 and TRBJ2-5; 9 bases agree with TRBD2. Germline assignment: CDR1 SGHRS and CDR2 YFSETQ. V shed 2 bases and J 5 bases; nucleotides not matched to a gene: 7. The length of the CDR3 is 15 residues. The CDR3 sequence is CASSLWAAGGETQYF. DNA of the CDR3: TGCGCCAGCAGCTTATGGGCCGCGGGGGGGGAGACCCAGTACTTC.

The V and J genes are TRBV27 and TRBJ2-1; maybe TRBD1 (5 bases). The CDR3 sequence is 15 residues long. Trimming removed 3 bases at V and 7 bases at J, with 16 bases between. CDR1 MNHEY and CDR2 SMNVEV come from the germline V gene (reference sequence). CDR3 protein: CASSFGRVRRNEQFF. The CDR3 region has the DNA TGTGCCAGCAGTTTCGGCAGGGTAAGGCGAAATGAGCAGTTCTTC.

This chain connects TRBV29-1 to TRBJ2-2; weak D call: TRBD1 (6 bases). Germline V gene lookup returns CDR1 SQVTM and CDR2 ANQGSEA. The CDR3 is 14 residues long. Trimming shortened V by 6 bases and J by 2 bases, and 13 bases separated the two germline ends. CDR3 residues: CSVSGTTNTGELFF. CDR3 DNA sequence: TGCAGCGTCTCCGGGACAACTAACACCGGGGAGCTGTTTTTT.

This chain joins TRBV3-1 (or the pseudogene TRBV3-2) and TRBJ2-7; a weak D match, TRBD1 (6 bases). This CDR3 spans 14 amino acids. The ends were cut back, 4 bases at V and 0 bases at J, with 10 bases in the middle. Germline values: CDR1 LGHDT, CDR2 YNNKEL (reference sequence). The CDR3, as DNA: TGTGCCAGCAGCCTTCTAGGGGGCTCCTACGAGCAGTACTTC. Protein product: CASSLLGGSYEQYF.

The chain recombines TRBV6-5 with TRBJ1-1; D ambiguous. V shed 5 bases and J shed 5 bases, with 12 bases lying between them. There are 13 residues in the CDR3. Germline V lookup: CDR1 MNHEY, CDR2 SVGAGI. The CDR3 region has the DNA TGTGCCAGCAGTCTACTCTATTGGACTGAAGCTTTCTTT. Protein product: CASSLLYWTEAFF.

The V and J genes are TRBV5-6 and TRBJ1-1; D is perhaps TRBD1 (5 bases). CDR1 is SGHDT and CDR2 is YYEEEE in the germline V gene. The germline V and J ends were trimmed by 0 bases and 2 bases, with 8 bases remaining between them. The CDR3 loop spans 14 amino acids. The CDR3 protein is CASSLGQTNTEAFF. The CDR3 DNA reads as TGTGCCAGCAGCTTGGGACAGACTAACACTGAAGCTTTCTTT. The variable domain in full, completed from reference TRBV5-6 and TRBJ1-1, reads DAGVTQSPTHLIKTRGQQVTLRCSPKSGHDTVSWYQQALGQGPQFIFQYYEEEERQRGNFPDRFSGHQFPNYSSELNVNALLLGDSALYLCASSLGQTNTEAFFGQGTRLTVV.

In its sample, this clone was seen once. The chain recombines TRBV19 with TRBJ1-2, with a tentative D call TRBD1 (5 bases). Germline V lookup: CDR1 LNHDA, CDR2 SQIVND (reference sequence). CDR3 length equals 14 residues. The germline V and J ends were trimmed by 2 bases and 6 bases, with 13 bases remaining between them. CDR3 residues: CASSISQGGNGYTF. The CDR3 DNA sequence: TGTGCCAGTAGTATATCTCAGGGTGGGAATGGCTACACCTTC.

This rearrangement joins TRBV6-5 to TRBJ2-3, with 8 bases lining up with TRBD2. The V gene end was trimmed by 10 bases and the J gene end by 2 bases; junction bases not matched to a gene: 11. Germline CDR1 is MNHEY and CDR2 is SVGAGI. The CDR3 is 15 residues long. Written as DNA, the CDR3 is TGTGCCACAGACTCGGGACTAGGAAACACAGATACGCAGTATTTT. This codes for CATDSGLGNTDTQYF.

The rearrangement joins TRBV30 to TRBJ2-7; 9 nucleotides match TRBD1. There are 13 residues in the CDR3. Trimming cost V 3 bases and J 4 bases; bases outside gene matches: 4. Germline V gene data show CDR1 as GTSNPN and CDR2 as SVGIG (reference sequence). The CDR3 protein is CAWRGTGRYEQYF. The CDR3 nucleotides are TGTGCCTGGAGGGGGACAGGGCGGTACGAGCAGTACTTC.

The table lists this clone with a count of one. The rearrangement joins TRBV5-1 to TRBJ1-6; D may be TRBD1 (5 bases). Germline loops: CDR1 SGHRS, CDR2 YFSETQ. The CDR3 has 15 amino acids. The germline V and J ends were trimmed by 0 bases and 9 bases, with 13 bases remaining between them. CDR3 amino acids: CASSLASGLGSPLHF. DNA of the CDR3: TGCGCCAGCAGCTTGGCCTCAGGGTTAGGTTCACCCCTCCACTTT.